These 2 T cell receptor beta chains were sequenced from one sample in a study of cytomegalovirus exposure and HLA in healthy donors. Researchers ran the PCR with 60 Vbeta and 13 Jbeta primers. Produced via immunoSEQ multiplex PCR; TCRdb's table is partial and in-frame only. Of about 110,000 clones listed, approximately 80% are singletons. Sample: PBMCs. Source of these receptors: a woman between 18 and 29 years old in good health and CMV-seropositive.

The genes are TRBV25-1 and TRBJ1-5, with TRBD1 matching over 7 bases. V dropped 3 bases and J dropped 9; count of bases not matched to a gene: 11. CDR1 is MGHDK and CDR2 is SYGVNS in the germline V gene. The CDR3 contains 15 residues. The CDR3 reads CASSETGSIGRPQHF. The CDR3 coding sequence is TGTGCCAGCAGTGAGACAGGGAGTATAGGGCGGCCCCAGCATTTT.

This clone has a handful of counts. The chain couples TRBV2 to TRBJ2-1; 7 bases agree with TRBD1. J was trimmed by 7 bases and V by 5 bases; bases with no gene match: 5. Germline V CDR1 and CDR2: SNHLY, FYNNEI. This CDR3 is 13 amino acids long. The CDR3: CASSPYRGNEQFF. In DNA, the CDR3 is TGTGCCAGCAGTCCATACAGGGGTAATGAGCAGTTCTTC.